A single sample is the source of the 8 T cell receptor beta chains below, sequenced in a study of blood T cell repertoires in COVID-19. Clones were sequenced by immunoSEQ multiplex PCR, and TCRdb holds only the in-frame ones, with some missing. The data show 180,000 or so clones, roughly 85% seen once. Sequencing used peripheral blood. These receptor sequences come from a man aged 60-69 years with acute or convalescent COVID-19.

The chain is built from TRBV3-1 (or the pseudogene TRBV3-2) and TRBJ1-2, with a weak D call TRBD1 (5 bases). The CDR3 spans 14 residues. V lost 2 bases to trimming and J lost 8 bases, with 15 bases between them. CDR1 and CDR2 (germline): LGHDT, YNNKEL (reference sequence). DNA of the CDR3: TGTGCCAGCAGCCAACAGGGTTTGCTGCGGGGCTACACCTTC. Translation gives CASSQQGLLRGYTF.

The table lists this clone with a count of one. The chain links TRBV7-8 to TRBJ2-3; TRBD1 matches 7 bases. The ends lost 4 bases at V and 2 bases at J; junction bases unmatched: 6. Germline-derived CDR1 and CDR2 are SGHVS and FQNEAQ. The CDR3 totals 15 residues. The CDR3 here is CASSSRTGHTDTQYF. The CDR3 DNA is TGTGCCAGCAGCTCGCGGACAGGACACACAGATACGCAGTATTTT.

This clone was seen only a few times. This sequence joins TRBV7-8 and TRBJ2-2, with D possibly matching TRBD2 (6 bases). Germline values: CDR1 SGHVS, CDR2 FQNEAQ. Trimming took 5 bases from V and 4 from J, leaving 17 bases between them. This CDR3 contains 16 residues. DNA for the CDR3: TGTGCCAGCAGCCCCCCCCTGCGGGAACGCACCGGGGAGCTGTTTTTT. It translates to CASSPPLRERTGELFF.

The rearrangement joins TRBV28 to TRBJ2-7; maybe TRBD1 (6 bases). CDR1 and CDR2 (germline): MDHEN, SYDVKM. Trimming cost V 9 bases and J 2 bases, with 11 bases left between them. There are 12 residues in the CDR3. The CDR3 here is CASQDSAYEQYF. In DNA form, the CDR3 reads TGTGCCAGTCAGGACAGTGCCTACGAGCAGTACTTC.

This clone was detected only once. This chain uses TRBV10-3 with TRBJ2-5; 11 bases are shared with TRBD2. The CDR3 is 16 residues long. Germline CDR1 and CDR2: ENHRY and SYGVKD. Losses at the gene ends were 3 bases for V and 4 bases for J; bases not matched to a gene: 7. DNA for the CDR3: TGTGCCATCAGTGAACCCGCTCTAGCGGGAGGAGAGACCCAGTACTTC. Its translation is CAISEPALAGGETQYF.

The chain uses TRBV28 and TRBJ2-5, with TRBD1 identical over 9 bases. CDR1 and CDR2 (germline): MDHEN, SYDVKM. The trim removed 2 bases at V and 2 bases at J, leaving 6 bases unmatched. This CDR3 has 16 amino acids. CDR3 loop: CASSLGSGTGQETQYF. As DNA, the CDR3 is TGTGCCAGCAGTTTAGGGTCCGGGACAGGGCAAGAGACCCAGTACTTC.

J is TRBJ2-7 and V is TRBV28; no definite D call. Trimming shortened V by 6 bases and J by 2 bases, and 11 bases separated the two germline ends. This CDR3 is 13 amino acids long. From germline, CDR1 is MDHEN and CDR2 SYDVKM. CDR3 DNA: TGTGCCAGCAGCCCCGGTTTCGCCTACGAGCAGTACTTC. The encoded protein is CASSPGFAYEQYF.

The chain couples TRBV7-3 to TRBJ2-2, with D hard to call. Trimming took off 5 bases at V and 1 base at J, with 8 bases between the two ends. This CDR3 comprises 14 residues. Germline lookup yields CDR1 SGHTA and CDR2 FQGTGA. This CDR3 reads CASSPDMNTGELFF. In nucleotides, the CDR3 is TGTGCCAGCAGCCCCGACATGAACACCGGGGAGCTGTTTTTT.